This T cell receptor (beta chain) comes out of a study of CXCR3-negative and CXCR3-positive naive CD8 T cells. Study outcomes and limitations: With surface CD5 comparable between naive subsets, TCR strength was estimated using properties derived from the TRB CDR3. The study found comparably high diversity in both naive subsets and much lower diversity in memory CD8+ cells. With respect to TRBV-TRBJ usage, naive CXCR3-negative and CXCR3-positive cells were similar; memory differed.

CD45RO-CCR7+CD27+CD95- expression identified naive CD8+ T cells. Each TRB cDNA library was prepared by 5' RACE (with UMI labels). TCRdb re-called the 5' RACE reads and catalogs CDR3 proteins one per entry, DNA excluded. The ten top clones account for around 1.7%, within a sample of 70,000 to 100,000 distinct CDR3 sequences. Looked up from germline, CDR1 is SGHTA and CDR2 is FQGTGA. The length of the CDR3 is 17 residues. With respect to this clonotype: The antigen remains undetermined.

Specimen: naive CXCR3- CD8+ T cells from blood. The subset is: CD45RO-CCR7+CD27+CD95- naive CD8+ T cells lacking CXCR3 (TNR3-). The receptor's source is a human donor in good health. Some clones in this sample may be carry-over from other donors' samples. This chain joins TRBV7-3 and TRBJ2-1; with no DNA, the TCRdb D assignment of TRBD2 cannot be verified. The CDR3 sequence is CASSPRLAGSSYNEQFF.